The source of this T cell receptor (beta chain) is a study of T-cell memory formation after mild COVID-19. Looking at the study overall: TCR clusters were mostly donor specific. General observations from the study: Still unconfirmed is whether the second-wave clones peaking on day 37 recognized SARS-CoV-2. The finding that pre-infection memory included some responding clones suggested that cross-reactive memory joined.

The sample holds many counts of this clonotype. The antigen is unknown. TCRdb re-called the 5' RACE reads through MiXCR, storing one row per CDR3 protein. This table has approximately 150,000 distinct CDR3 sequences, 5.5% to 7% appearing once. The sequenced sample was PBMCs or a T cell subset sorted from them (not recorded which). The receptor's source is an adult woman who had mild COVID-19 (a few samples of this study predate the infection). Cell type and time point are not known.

In nucleotides, the CDR3 is TGTGCCACCAGTGATCCGGGACTAGCGGGGTTCACCGGGGAGCTGTTTTTT. This encodes CATSDPGLAGFTGELFF. The chain uses TRBV24-1 and TRBJ2-2; 13 bases are shared with TRBD2. Germline CDR1 KGHDR, CDR2 SFDVKD. Trimming removed 3 bases from V and 4 bases from J; junction bases left unmatched: 4. The CDR3 is 17 amino acids.